One and the same sample provided the 7 T cell receptor beta chains below, sequenced in a study of breast tumors, draining lymph nodes, adjacent tissues. TCRdb analysed the multiplex PCR reads with MiXCR anew, one entry per CDR3 protein. The sample includes 150,000 to 200,000 distinct CDR3 sequences, 33% of them seen just once. Axillary draining lymph nodes of breast cancer patients supplied the node samples. The sample was axillary lymph node tissue. These receptor sequences come from a female donor with breast cancer. Some clones in this sample may be carry-over from other donors' samples.

This clonotype was detected once. The gene calls are TRBV19 and TRBJ2-6, with D unresolved. Trimming pared 4 bases from V and 4 bases from J, leaving 8 bases between. The CDR3 is 14 amino acids. The germline gives CDR1 LNHDA, CDR2 SQIVND (reference sequence). CDR3 region: CASSNIQGANVLTF. The DNA for the CDR3 is TGTGCCAGTAGTAATATACAGGGGGCCAACGTCCTGACTTTC. The full variable domain, rest sourced from reference TRBV19 and TRBJ2-6, is DGGITQSPKYLFRKEGQNVTLSCEQNLNHDAMYWYRQDPGQGLRLIYYSQIVNDFQKGDIAEGYSVSREKKESFPLTVTSAQKNPTAFYLCASSNIQGANVLTFGAGSRLTVL.

The rearrangement joins TRBV7-6 to TRBJ2-2; D unclear. The DNA end favors TRBJ1-1, so the J call may be wrong. Germline CDR1 SGHVS, CDR2 FNYEAQ. This CDR3 comprises 12 residues. The chain's CDR3 is CASSEPGPEAFF. In nucleotides, the CDR3 is TGTGCCAGCAGCGAACCCGGGCCTGAAGCTTTCTTT.

This clonotype has a count of ten or more. The chain carries TRBV20-1 and TRBJ1-2; a possible D gene is TRBD1 (5 bases). The CDR3 spans 13 residues. V dropped 3 bases and J dropped 7 bases, with 15 bases sitting between them. CDR1 is DFQATT, CDR2 SNEGSKA, per germline (reference sequence). The CDR3 bases are TGCAGTGCTAGGCATCCCAGGGTGATTGGCTACACCTTC. Protein product: CSARHPRVIGYTF.

There are a few counts of this clonotype. The junction departs from germline at one end; a sequencing error may be responsible. The gene calls are TRBV6-6 and TRBJ1-2; D unclear. Germline V gives CDR1 MNHNY, CDR2 SVGAGI (reference sequence). The CDR3 sequence is 14 residues long. The CDR3 DNA reads TGTGCCAGCAGTCACTCGGTGGGTGGCTATGGCTACACCTTC. It codes for CASSHSVGGYGYTF.

This clonotype was detected ten times or more. V usage is TRBV5-6 and J usage is TRBJ1-4, with D perhaps matching TRBD1 (5 bases). Trimming shortened V by 2 bases and J by 5 bases, and 10 bases separated the two germline ends. Germline V lookup: CDR1 SGHDT, CDR2 YYEEEE. CDR3 size: 14 residues. The CDR3 sequence is CASSFRQHNEKLFF. CDR3 coding DNA: TGTGCCAGCAGCTTCAGACAGCACAATGAAAAACTGTTTTTT.

The table lists this clonotype with a few counts. The V call is TRBV3-1, the J call TRBJ2-5, with a possible D match to TRBD2 (5 bases). The CDR3 is 15 residues long. Germline lookup yields CDR1 LGHDT and CDR2 YNNKEL (reference sequence). The germline V and J ends were trimmed by 2 bases and 1 base, with 11 bases remaining between them. CDR3 DNA: TGTGCCAGCAGCCAACAAAGCGGATCCCAAGAGACCCAGTACTTC. Its translation: CASSQQSGSQETQYF.

The V gene is TRBV7-3, the J gene TRBJ2-2; 8 bases agree with TRBD2. The germline CDR1 and CDR2 sequences are SGHTA and FQGTGA. V was clipped by 4 bases and J by 6 bases; unmatched bases: 19. There are 19 residues in the CDR3. As DNA, the CDR3 is TGTGCCAGCAGCTCTCGGGGGATTGGCGGGGGGTCAGACCCCGGGGAGCTGTTTTTT. This codes for CASSSRGIGGGSDPGELFF.